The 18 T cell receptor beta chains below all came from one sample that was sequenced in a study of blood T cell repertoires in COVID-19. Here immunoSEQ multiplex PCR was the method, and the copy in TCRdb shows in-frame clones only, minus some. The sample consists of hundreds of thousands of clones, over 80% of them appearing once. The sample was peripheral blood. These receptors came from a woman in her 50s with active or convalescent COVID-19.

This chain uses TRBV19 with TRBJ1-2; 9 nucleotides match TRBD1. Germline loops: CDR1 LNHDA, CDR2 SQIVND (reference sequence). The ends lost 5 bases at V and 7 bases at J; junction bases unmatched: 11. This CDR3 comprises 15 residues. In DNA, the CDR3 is TGTGCCAGTAGTTCCCGGACAGGGGCGACGAGTGGCTACACCTTC. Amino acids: CASSSRTGATSGYTF.

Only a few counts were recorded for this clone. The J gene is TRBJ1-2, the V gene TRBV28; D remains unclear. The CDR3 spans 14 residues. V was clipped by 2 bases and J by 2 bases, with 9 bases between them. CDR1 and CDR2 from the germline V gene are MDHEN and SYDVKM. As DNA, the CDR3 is TGTGCCAGCAGTTTAATTCGGGTAAACTATGGCTACACCTTC. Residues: CASSLIRVNYGYTF.

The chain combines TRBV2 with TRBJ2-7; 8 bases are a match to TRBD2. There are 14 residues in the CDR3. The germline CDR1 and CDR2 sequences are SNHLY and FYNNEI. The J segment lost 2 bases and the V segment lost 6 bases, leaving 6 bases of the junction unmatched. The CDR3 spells CASRFREGPYEQYF. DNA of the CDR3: TGTGCCAGCAGGTTCCGGGAGGGACCCTACGAGCAGTACTTC.

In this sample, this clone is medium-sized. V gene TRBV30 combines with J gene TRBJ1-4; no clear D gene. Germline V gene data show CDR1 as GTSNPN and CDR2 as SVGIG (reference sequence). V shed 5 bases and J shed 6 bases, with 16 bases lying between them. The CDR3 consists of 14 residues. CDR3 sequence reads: CAWSRGGGDEKLFF. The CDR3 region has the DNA TGTGCCTGGTCCCGAGGCGGCGGTGATGAAAAACTGTTTTTT.

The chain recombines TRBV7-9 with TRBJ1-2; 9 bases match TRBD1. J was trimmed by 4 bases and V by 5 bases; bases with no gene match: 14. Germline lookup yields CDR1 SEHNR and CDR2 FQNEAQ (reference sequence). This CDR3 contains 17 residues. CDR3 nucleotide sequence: TGTGCCAGCAGCCCCGCCCTCGGGACAGGGAGTACCTATGGCTACACCTTC. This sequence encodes CASSPALGTGSTYGYTF.

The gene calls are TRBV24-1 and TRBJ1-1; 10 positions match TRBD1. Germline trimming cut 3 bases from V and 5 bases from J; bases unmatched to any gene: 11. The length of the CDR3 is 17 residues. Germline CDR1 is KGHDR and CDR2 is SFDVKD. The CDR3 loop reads CATSDPNRTGGGTEAFF. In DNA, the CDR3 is TGTGCCACCAGTGATCCTAATAGGACAGGGGGGGGGACTGAAGCTTTCTTT.

The CDR3 loop reads CASSFGGGAGNTEAFF. The DNA for the CDR3 is TGTGCCAGTAGTTTTGGAGGGGGGGCTGGGAACACTGAAGCTTTCTTT. The J gene is TRBJ1-1, the V gene TRBV19; D perhaps matches TRBD1 (6 bases). V was trimmed by 5 bases and J by 1 base, leaving 17 bases between them. This CDR3 is built from 16 residues. Germline loops: CDR1 LNHDA, CDR2 SQIVND (reference sequence).

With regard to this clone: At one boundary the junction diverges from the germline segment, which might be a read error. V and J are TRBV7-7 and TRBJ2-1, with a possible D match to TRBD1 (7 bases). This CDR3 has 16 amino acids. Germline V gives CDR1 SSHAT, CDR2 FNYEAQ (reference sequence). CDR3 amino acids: CASSLGGQGAYNEQFF. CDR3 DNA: TGTGCTAGCAGCTTAGGGGGGCAGGGGGCCTACAATGAGCAGTTCTTC.

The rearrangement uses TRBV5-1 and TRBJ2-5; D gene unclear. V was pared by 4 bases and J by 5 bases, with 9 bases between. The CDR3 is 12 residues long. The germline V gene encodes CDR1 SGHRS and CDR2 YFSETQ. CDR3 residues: CASSPLRETQYF. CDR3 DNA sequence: TGCGCCAGCAGCCCCCTCCGGGAGACCCAGTACTTC.

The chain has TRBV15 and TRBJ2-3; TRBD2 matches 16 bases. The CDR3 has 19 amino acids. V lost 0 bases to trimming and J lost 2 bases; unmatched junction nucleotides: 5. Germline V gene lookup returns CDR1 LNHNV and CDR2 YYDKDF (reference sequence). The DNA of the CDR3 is TGTGCCACCAGCAGAGATGGGACTAGCGGGAGGGCCTCCACAGATACGCAGTATTTT. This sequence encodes CATSRDGTSGRASTDTQYF.

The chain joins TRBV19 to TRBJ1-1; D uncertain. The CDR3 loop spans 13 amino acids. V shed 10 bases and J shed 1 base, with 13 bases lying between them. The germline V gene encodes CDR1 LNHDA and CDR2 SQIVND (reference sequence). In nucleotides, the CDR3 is TGTGCCACCCGCGGGGTTGGGAACACTGAAGCTTTCTTT. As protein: CATRGVGNTEAFF.

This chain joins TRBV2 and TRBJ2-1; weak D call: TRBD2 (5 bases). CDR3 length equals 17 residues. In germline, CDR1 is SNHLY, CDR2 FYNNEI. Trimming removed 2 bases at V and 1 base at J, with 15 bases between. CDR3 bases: TGTGCCAGCAGTGAAAGGATGGCGAGGGAGTCCTACAATGAGCAGTTCTTC. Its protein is CASSERMARESYNEQFF.

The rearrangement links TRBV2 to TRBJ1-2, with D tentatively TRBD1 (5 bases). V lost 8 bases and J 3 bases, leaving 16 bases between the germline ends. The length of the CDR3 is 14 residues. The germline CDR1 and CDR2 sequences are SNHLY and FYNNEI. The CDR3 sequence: CASLIGRDDYGYTF. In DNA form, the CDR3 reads TGTGCCAGCCTTATAGGGAGGGACGACTATGGCTACACCTTC.

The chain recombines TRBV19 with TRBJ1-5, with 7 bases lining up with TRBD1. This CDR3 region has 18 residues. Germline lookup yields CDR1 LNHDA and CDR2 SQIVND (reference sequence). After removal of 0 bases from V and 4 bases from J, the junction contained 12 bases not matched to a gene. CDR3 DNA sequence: TGTGCCAGTAGTATAGATCGAGGACGAACAGGGGAGAATCAGCCCCAGCATTTT. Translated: CASSIDRGRTGENQPQHF.

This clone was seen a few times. The CDR3, as DNA: TGTGCCAGCAGCTTGGCCGGGAAGGGAGATACGCAGTATTTT. It translates to CASSLAGKGDTQYF. The rearrangement links TRBV5-6 to TRBJ2-3, with D maybe TRBD2 (5 bases). V lost 0 bases to trimming and J lost 5 bases, with 10 bases between them. The CDR3 consists of 14 residues. The germline V gene has CDR1 SGHDT and CDR2 YYEEEE.

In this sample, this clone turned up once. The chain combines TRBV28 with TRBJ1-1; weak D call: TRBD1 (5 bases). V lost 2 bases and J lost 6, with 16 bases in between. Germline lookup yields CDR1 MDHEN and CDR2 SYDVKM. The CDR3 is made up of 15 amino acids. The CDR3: CASSLGGGTNAEAFF. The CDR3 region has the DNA TGTGCCAGCAGTTTAGGGGGGGGAACCAACGCTGAAGCTTTCTTT.

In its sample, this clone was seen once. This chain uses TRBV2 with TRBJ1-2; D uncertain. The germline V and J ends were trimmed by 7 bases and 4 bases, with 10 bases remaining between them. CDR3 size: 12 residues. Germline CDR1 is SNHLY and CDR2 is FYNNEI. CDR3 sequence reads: CASTYTGYGYTF. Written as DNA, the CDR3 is TGTGCCAGCACTTATACGGGCTATGGCTACACCTTC.

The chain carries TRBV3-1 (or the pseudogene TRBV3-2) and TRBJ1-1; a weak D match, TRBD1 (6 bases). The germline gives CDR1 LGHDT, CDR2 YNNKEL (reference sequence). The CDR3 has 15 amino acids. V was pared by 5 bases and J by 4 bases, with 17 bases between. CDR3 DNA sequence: TGTGCCAGCAGCATTCGGGGGGCGAGGTCCACTGAAGCTTTCTTT. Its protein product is CASSIRGARSTEAFF.